These 13 T cell receptor beta chains were sequenced from one sample in a study of T cell changes during pregnancy in multiple sclerosis. Sequencing was performed with immunoSEQ multiplex PCR; in TCRdb, only in-frame clones are kept and a portion is missing. The repertoire has tens of thousands of clones, about nine tenths of them found once; the top ten carry 0.76%. The material sequenced was CD4+ T cells from peripheral blood mononuclear cells, taken in the first trimester of pregnancy. The receptors were sampled from a female donor with multiple sclerosis, enrolled in a pregnancy study.

This rearrangement joins TRBV5-6 to TRBJ2-7; a weak D match, TRBD2 (5 bases). Deletions cut 6 bases from V and 4 bases from J, with 11 bases between. This CDR3 has 12 residues. The germline V gene encodes CDR1 SGHDT and CDR2 YYEEEE. CDR3 amino acids: CASTLEGYEQYF. The CDR3 DNA sequence: TGTGCCAGCACCCTAGAGGGATACGAGCAGTACTTC.

This chain links TRBV19 with TRBJ1-2; D unresolved. Looked up from germline, CDR1 is LNHDA and CDR2 is SQIVND (reference sequence). CDR3 size: 15 residues. Trimming cost V 0 bases and J 5 bases, with 13 bases left between them. CDR3 in DNA: TGTGCCAGTAGTATAGATCGGGTGGTGAGATATGGCTACACCTTC. It translates to CASSIDRVVRYGYTF.

The chain couples TRBV7-9 to TRBJ2-7; D is ambiguous. The CDR3 has 15 amino acids. The V gene lost 2 bases and the J gene lost 5 bases, with 16 bases spanning the gap. Germline-derived CDR1 and CDR2 are SEHNR and FQNEAQ (reference sequence). Here the CDR3 DNA reads TGTGCCAGCAGCTTACAGATGCTCACAACCGACGAGCAGTACTTC. Translation: CASSLQMLTTDEQYF. The full variable domain, in which reference TRBV7-9 and TRBJ2-7 provide the parts outside the CDR3, is DTGVSQNPRHKITKRGQNVTFRCDPISEHNRLYWYRQTLGQGPEFLTYFQNEAQLEKSRLLSDRFSAERPKGSFSTLEIQRTEQGDSAMYLCASSLQMLTTDEQYFGPGTRLTVT.

The V and J genes are TRBV6-1 and TRBJ2-1, with 8 positions matching TRBD2. After removal of 6 bases from V and 7 bases from J, the junction contained 11 bases not matched to a gene. The germline gives CDR1 MNHNS, CDR2 SASEGT. CDR3 size: 15 residues. The CDR3 nucleotides read TGTGCCAGCAGCCGGGGGGGCCTTCCGAGGAATGAGCAGTTCTTC. Encoded protein: CASSRGGLPRNEQFF.

The rearrangement joins TRBV4-2 to TRBJ2-7, with 7 nucleotides matching TRBD1. J lost 4 bases, V lost 4 bases, and 16 bases had no gene match. CDR3 length: 17 amino acids. Germline V gene lookup returns CDR1 LGHNA and CDR2 YNFKEQ. CDR3 in amino acids: CASSRPGQLNNRYEQYF. The CDR3 DNA sequence: TGTGCCAGCAGCCGACCGGGACAGCTTAATAACCGGTACGAGCAGTACTTC.

V is TRBV13 and J is TRBJ2-2; 10 bases match TRBD1. The CDR3 runs to 16 residues. The V gene's germline CDR1 is PRHDT and CDR2 FYEKMQ (reference sequence). V shed 0 bases, J shed 2 bases, and the junction held 0 bases outside the gene matches. Here the CDR3 DNA reads TGTGCCAGCAGCTTAGGGACAGGGGGCAACACCGGGGAGCTGTTTTTT. This gives the protein CASSLGTGGNTGELFF.

This rearrangement joins TRBV5-4 to TRBJ2-3, with TRBD2 matching over 8 bases. CDR1 is SGHNT, CDR2 YYREEE, per germline (reference sequence). The CDR3 is 17 amino acids. V shed 4 bases and J 2 bases; nucleotides not matched to a gene: 12. The chain's CDR3 is CASSPPGAGAITDTQYF. In nucleotides, the CDR3 is TGTGCCAGCAGCCCACCTGGAGCGGGGGCCATCACAGATACGCAGTATTTT.

The V call is TRBV2, the J call TRBJ2-3; TRBD1 matches at 7 bases. The junction had 10 bases not matched to a gene; V was cut back by 4 bases and J by 6 bases. This CDR3 contains 15 residues. The germline CDR1 and CDR2 sequences are SNHLY and FYNNEI. As DNA, the CDR3 is TGTGCCAGCAGTGGGACAGGCGGAATTATCGATACGCAGTATTTT. As protein: CASSGTGGIIDTQYF.

Here the CDR3 reads CASSSDWETDTQYF. CDR3 sequence (DNA): TGTGCCAGCAGCTCGGACTGGGAGACAGATACGCAGTATTTT. The chain carries TRBV7-2 and TRBJ2-3; tentatively, D is TRBD2 (5 bases). Germline loops: CDR1 SGHTA, CDR2 FQGNSA. Trimming removed 4 bases from V and 3 bases from J, with 11 bases in between. CDR3 length: 14 amino acids.

The rearrangement joins TRBV2 to TRBJ1-4; 7 bases fit TRBD1. This CDR3 has 14 amino acids. Germline assignment: CDR1 SNHLY and CDR2 FYNNEI. The V gene end was trimmed by 0 bases and the J gene end by 11 bases; junction bases not matched to a gene: 6. The CDR3 reads CASSEAGTGEKLFF. The CDR3, as DNA: TGTGCCAGCAGTGAAGCGGGAACAGGGGAGAAACTGTTTTTT.

The gene calls are TRBV27 and TRBJ2-5; TRBD2 matches at 15 bases. J was trimmed by 5 bases and V by 6 bases; bases with no gene match: 1. The length of the CDR3 is 14 residues. Germline CDR1 MNHEY, CDR2 SMNVEV (reference sequence). Written as DNA, the CDR3 is TGTGCCAGCAGCGGGACTAGCGGGGGGGAGACCCAGTACTTC. This encodes CASSGTSGGETQYF.

CDR3 in amino acids: CASSQVPPSYGYTF. The CDR3, as DNA: TGCGCCAGCAGCCAAGTCCCCCCCAGCTATGGCTACACCTTC. The chain has TRBV4-3 and TRBJ1-2; D is uncertain. CDR3 length equals 14 residues. V dropped 1 base and J dropped 4 bases, with 10 bases sitting between them. Germline loops: CDR1 LGHNA, CDR2 YSLEER.

The chain has TRBV4-1 and TRBJ2-1; TRBD2 matches at 14 bases. This CDR3 region has 17 residues. The J segment lost 2 bases and the V segment lost 4 bases, leaving 4 bases of the junction unmatched. Germline V gene data show CDR1 as MGHRA and CDR2 as YSYEKL. DNA of the CDR3: TGCGCCAGCAGCCCAGGACTAGCGGGGGGCACCTACAATGAGCAGTTCTTC. It codes for CASSPGLAGGTYNEQFF.